This is a list of T cell receptor beta chains from one sample in a study of CD8 T cells in acute hepatitis C reinfection. Produced via immunoSEQ multiplex PCR; TCRdb's table is partial and in-frame only. Of some 40,000 clones detected, about 86% appear once; the ten largest clones hold 0.5%. The material sequenced was naive CD8+ T cells from PBMCs. Receptors were obtained from a young man with chronic hepatitis C. The conserved cysteine and the conserved F or W are not part of the CDR3 here. Fields, in order: V gene, CDR3 protein.

TRBV9 | ASSGRGGQETQY
TRBV2 | ASKLPAGTDTQY
TRBV5-1 | ASSLDQGVPNEKLF
TRBV5-6 | ASSSGRLNYGYT
TRBV19 | ASINLRGEKLF
TRBV7-6 | ASSLRQGANNEQF
TRBV7-3 | ASSLYGGPPYNEQF
TRBV4-2 | ASSALTNTEAF
TRBV19 | ASTPSGFSYEQY
TRBV19 | ASSIGTGGTYEQY
TRBV15 | ATSRDNSGWYEQY
TRBV11-2 | ASSLGGAADGYT
TRBV7-8 | ASSLQGGTQY
TRBV7-9 | ASSTGQHQGYT
TRBV13 | ASRHQGGETQY
TRBV6-5 | ASSPGGIRAF
TRBV6-1 | ASSRTGLNQPQH
TRBV4-1 | ASSQAEGDYGYT
TRBV30 | AWRGDKHYEQY
TRBV6-1 | ASSGPGQGHTEAF
TRBV10-2 | ASSEVTGELF
TRBV25-1 | ASRPGTHTEAF
TRBV4-1 | ASSQDGDYEQY
TRBV4-2 | ASSQDRGYEQY
TRBV11-1 | ASTWGRELVNEQF
TRBV11-2 | ASSHPGLAAEQF
TRBV2 | ASRGYEQY
TRBV27 | ASSLSPLSYEQY
TRBV6-5 | ASSHPYSIGHGYT
TRBV6-6 | ASSPPSGRFDEQF
TRBV5-1 | ASSGGTGEMYEQY
TRBV7-2 | ASSSGLLNEQF
TRBV11-2 | ASSLFVEGQETQY
TRBV29-1 | SVIPGQGARGTEAF
TRBV6-1 | ASSAGGQGLGYGYT
TRBV5-4 | ASSFLNTEAF
TRBV7-9 | ASSYSTARPNEKLF
TRBV7-9 | ASSTPKARDYGYT
TRBV7-9 | ASLGAAYEQY
TRBV2 | ASWTGSEQY
TRBV4-1 | ASSPAGGYEQY
TRBV6-6 | ASSDRLAGPYEQY